This T cell receptor (beta chain) was obtained from a study of T cells in Graves' hyperthyroidism and ophthalmopathy. Study summary: Before any treatment, at initial diagnosis, peripheral blood was collected.

The source of the PBMCs was more than 9.5 ml of fresh peripheral blood. Study results and limitations: Researchers report that a 13 V-J model separated ophthalmopathy from stable hyperthyroidism.

V shed 1 base, J shed 6 bases, and the junction held 16 bases outside the gene matches. Germline CDR1 and CDR2: MDHEN and SYDVKM. The CDR3 is 18 residues long. This clonotype was detected many times. Its antigen remains unidentified. RNA transcripts served as the template for amplifying TCR beta CDR3 regions. HTBI primers were employed in a first-round RT-PCR of the TCR CDR3. One entry per CDR3 protein, called by TCRdb with MiXCR from the multiplex PCR reads. The sample includes fewer than 900,000 distinct CDR3 sequences, roughly 15% of them seen just once. The V and J genes are TRBV28 and TRBJ2-3; 7 bases fit TRBD2. Sequencing input: blood. The origin of this receptor is a man younger than 35 with Graves' hyperthyroidism. The CDR3 nucleotides are TGTGCCAGCAGTTTATCCCGGACCCTACGGGAGGCCGGGGATACGCAGTATTTT. Its protein is CASSLSRTLREAGDTQYF.